A single sample gave rise to the 27 T cell receptor beta chains below, sequenced in a study of cytomegalovirus exposure and HLA in healthy donors. In the PCR, 60 Vbeta and 13 Jbeta primers were used. Assay: immunoSEQ multiplex PCR; the TCRdb copy retains only in-frame clones and omits some. The sample contains under 200,000 clones, 75% of which appear only once. The sample consisted of PBMCs. All receptors derive from a woman between 40 and 55 years old in good health and CMV-seropositive.

This chain uses TRBV7-9 with TRBJ1-1; D perhaps matches TRBD1 (5 bases). Germline V gene data show CDR1 as SEHNR and CDR2 as FQNEAQ (reference sequence). The length of the CDR3 is 14 residues. Trimming pared 3 bases from V and 2 bases from J, leaving 10 bases between. The CDR3 DNA reads TGTGCCAGCAGCTTGGGGGGTACCAACACTGAAGCTTTCTTT. Amino acids: CASSLGGTNTEAFF.

J is TRBJ2-7 and V is TRBV7-9, with a weak D call TRBD2 (6 bases). CDR3 size: 17 residues. Deletions cut 4 bases from V and 2 bases from J, with 21 bases between. CDR1 is SEHNR, CDR2 FQNEAQ, per germline (reference sequence). The CDR3 nucleotides read TGTGCCAGCAGCTCCGCCCGAGGTAGCGGAGACCCCTACGAGCAGTACTTC. This encodes CASSSARGSGDPYEQYF.

This CDR3 reads CASSMGTPSSPTNYGYTF. Written as DNA, the CDR3 is TGTGCCAGTAGTATGGGGACACCCAGTTCACCCACTAACTATGGCTACACCTTC. This rearrangement joins TRBV19 to TRBJ1-2, with D possibly matching TRBD1 (6 bases). Trimming took off 3 bases at V and 0 bases at J, with 20 bases between the two ends. Per germline, CDR1 LNHDA and CDR2 SQIVND (reference sequence). The CDR3 runs 18 residues.

The chain uses TRBV28 and TRBJ2-5, with 8 bases lining up with TRBD2. Germline CDR1 and CDR2: MDHEN and SYDVKM. V shed 7 bases, J shed 5 bases, and the junction held 12 bases outside the gene matches. The CDR3 loop spans 15 amino acids. CDR3 bases: TGTGCCAGCACCTCCATGGGAGCGGGAGATGAGACCCAGTACTTC. This translates into CASTSMGAGDETQYF.

The chain links TRBV14 to TRBJ2-7; TRBD2 agrees at 7 bases. This CDR3 spans 18 amino acids. The ends lost 4 bases at V and 0 bases at J; junction bases unmatched: 15. Germline V gives CDR1 SGHDN, CDR2 FVKESK. The CDR3 loop is CASSRQGLVAGNSYEQYF. CDR3 nucleotides: TGTGCCAGCAGCCGTCAAGGGTTGGTAGCGGGCAACTCCTACGAGCAGTACTTC.

Here the CDR3 reads CASSIARAETQYF. The DNA for the CDR3 is TGTGCCAGTAGTATAGCCAGGGCAGAGACCCAGTACTTC. The V gene is TRBV19, the J gene TRBJ2-5, with D perhaps TRBD1 (5 bases). The CDR3 consists of 13 residues. CDR1 is LNHDA and CDR2 is SQIVND in the germline V gene (reference sequence). V was cut by 1 base and J by 4 bases, with 7 bases left in between.

This sequence joins TRBV4-2 and TRBJ2-2; unclear D gene. The CDR3 covers 15 residues. The germline gives CDR1 LGHNA, CDR2 YNFKEQ. V was pared by 2 bases and J by 1 base, with 8 bases between. The CDR3 bases are TGTGCCAGCAGCCAACCTAACCTGAACACCGGGGAGCTGTTTTTT. Residues: CASSQPNLNTGELFF.

This clone appeared a few times. The V call is TRBV11-2, the J call TRBJ2-7, with D tentatively TRBD1 (5 bases). V shed 7 bases and J shed 0 bases, with 10 bases lying between them. Germline CDR1 is SGHAT and CDR2 is FQNNGV. The CDR3 has 13 residues. The CDR3 sequence is CASTPGLSYEQYF. The CDR3 region has the DNA TGTGCCAGCACCCCAGGGCTCTCCTACGAGCAGTACTTC.

The chain recombines TRBV7-9 with TRBJ2-1; 10 nucleotides agree with TRBD1. The CDR3 totals 15 residues. The germline gives CDR1 SEHNR, CDR2 FQNEAQ (reference sequence). The junction had 3 bases not matched to a gene; V was cut back by 0 bases and J by 7 bases. CDR3 region: CASSLAGTGENEQFF. CDR3 DNA: TGTGCCAGCAGCTTAGCGGGGACAGGGGAGAATGAGCAGTTCTTC.

The CDR3 DNA follows: TGCGCCAGCAGCTTGGAGCTAGCGGGTTACGAGCAGTACTTC. Its translation is CASSLELAGYEQYF. The chain is built from TRBV5-1 and TRBJ2-7; 8 nucleotides line up with TRBD2. V lost 0 bases and J lost 4; bases outside the gene matches: 3. The CDR3 has 14 residues. Germline values: CDR1 SGHRS, CDR2 YFSETQ. The full variable domain, in which reference TRBV5-1 and TRBJ2-7 provide the parts outside the CDR3, is KAGVTQTPRYLIKTRGQQVTLSCSPISGHRSVSWYQQTPGQGLQFLFEYFSETQRNKGNFPGRFSGRQFSNSRSEMNVSTLELGDSALYLCASSLELAGYEQYFGPGTRLTVT.

The V call is TRBV4-3, the J call TRBJ2-7, with D possibly matching TRBD2 (5 bases). The CDR3 covers 14 residues. Trimming pared 1 base from V and 0 bases from J, leaving 7 bases between. The germline V gene encodes CDR1 LGHNA and CDR2 YSLEER. The CDR3 loop is CASSQALASYEQYF. The CDR3 DNA reads TGCGCCAGCAGCCAAGCTCTAGCCTCCTACGAGCAGTACTTC.

V gene TRBV14 combines with J gene TRBJ1-4; D remains ambiguous. Per the germline V gene, CDR1 is SGHDN and CDR2 is FVKESK. CDR3 length: 16 amino acids. V was shortened by 2 bases and J by 4 bases, with 14 bases between the two germline ends. DNA of the CDR3: TGTGCCAGCAGCCAATCTCCAGGCGTCGATAATGAAAAACTGTTTTTT. This gives the protein CASSQSPGVDNEKLFF.

The chain carries TRBV4-3 and TRBJ2-1; 8 nucleotides agree with TRBD1. CDR1 and CDR2 from the germline V gene are LGHNA and YSLEER. Unmatched junction bases numbered 4, after V lost 2 bases and J lost 4 bases. The CDR3 is 15 amino acids. The CDR3 sequence: CASSQQGASYNEQFF. The CDR3 region has the DNA TGCGCCAGCAGCCAACAGGGGGCCTCTTACAATGAGCAGTTCTTC.

This clone was recorded only once. This rearrangement joins TRBV25-1 to TRBJ2-3; TRBD1 is a possible D gene (6 bases). Germline loops: CDR1 MGHDK, CDR2 SYGVNS. CDR3 length: 16 residues. Trimming left V 5 bases short and J 1 base short, with 16 bases between. CDR3 region: CASSQLRGLRTDTQYF. DNA for the CDR3: TGTGCCAGCAGTCAACTCAGGGGATTGCGCACAGATACGCAGTATTTT.

This clone was counted a few times. Other DNA sequences in the sample encode the same CDR3. The chain uses TRBV7-9 and TRBJ2-3; 11 bases fit TRBD2. After removal of 1 base from V and 3 bases from J, the junction contained 0 bases not matched to a gene. The CDR3 is 15 residues long. Germline V CDR1 and CDR2: SEHNR, FQNEAQ (reference sequence). The CDR3 DNA reads as TGTGCCAGCAGCTTAGGGACTAGCGGGACAGATACGCAGTATTTT. Translated, it gives CASSLGTSGTDTQYF.

J is TRBJ1-6 and V is TRBV7-2; D not resolved. The V gene lost 3 bases and the J gene lost 12 bases, with 12 bases spanning the gap. CDR1 SGHTA and CDR2 FQGNSA come from the germline V gene. The CDR3 has 13 residues. The CDR3 DNA reads TGTGCCAGCAGCTTGACACCCCAGGAACCCCTCCACTTT. This translates into CASSLTPQEPLHF.

V and J are TRBV27 and TRBJ2-5; D gene unclear. The J call may not be correct, given that the DNA end is closer to TRBJ2-7. The CDR3 runs 14 residues. Germline loops: CDR1 MNHEY, CDR2 SMNVEV (reference sequence). Here the CDR3 DNA reads TGTGCCAGCAAAATGACACGGCTTCTCTACGAGCAGTACTTC. It is translated as CASKMTRLLYEQYF.

This sequence joins TRBV27 and TRBJ1-1; the D gene is possibly TRBD1 (6 bases). CDR3 length: 15 amino acids. Trimming removed 1 base at V and 7 bases at J, with 16 bases between. Germline V CDR1 and CDR2: MNHEY, SMNVEV (reference sequence). Here the CDR3 DNA reads TGTGCCAGCAGTTTATTCTCAGGGGCCGGCGGTGAAGCTTTCTTT. Translated, it gives CASSLFSGAGGEAFF.

The V and J genes are TRBV28 and TRBJ2-6, with 7 nucleotides matching TRBD1. In germline, CDR1 is MDHEN, CDR2 SYDVKM. Unmatched junction bases numbered 2, after V lost 6 bases and J lost 0 bases. The CDR3 extends over 15 amino acids. The CDR3 sequence is CASSRQGSGANVLTF. The CDR3 DNA sequence: TGTGCCAGCAGCAGACAGGGCTCTGGGGCCAACGTCCTGACTTTC.

On this clone itself: Other DNA sequences within the sample encode an identical CDR3. This chain links TRBV19 with TRBJ2-7; 10 bases line up with TRBD2. The CDR3 runs 15 residues. V lost 5 bases and J lost 4; bases outside the gene matches: 8. The germline V gene encodes CDR1 LNHDA and CDR2 SQIVND (reference sequence). The CDR3 reads CASSLQAGGRYEQYF. Written as DNA, the CDR3 is TGTGCCAGTAGTCTCCAAGCGGGAGGGCGGTACGAGCAGTACTTC.

The V call is TRBV28, the J call TRBJ1-2; a possible D gene is TRBD1 (6 bases). V lost 6 bases, J lost 2 bases, and 7 bases lay in between. The germline CDR1 and CDR2 sequences are MDHEN and SYDVKM. CDR3 length: 12 amino acids. The CDR3 sequence is CASRQGNYGYTF. CDR3 DNA: TGTGCCAGCAGACAGGGCAACTATGGCTACACCTTC.

The chain carries TRBV11-3 and TRBJ2-3, with D possibly being TRBD2 (6 bases). Trimming pared 5 bases from V and 4 bases from J, leaving 16 bases between. The CDR3 is made up of 15 amino acids. Per the germline V gene, CDR1 is SGHNT and CDR2 is YENEEA. The CDR3 region is CASSQKSSDPDTQYF. The CDR3 DNA reads as TGTGCCAGCAGCCAAAAGTCTAGCGACCCAGATACGCAGTATTTT.

The rearrangement joins TRBV9 to TRBJ2-7, with 8 bases matching TRBD2. The CDR3 sequence is 13 residues long. With V trimmed by 10 bases and J by 7 bases, 13 bases remained unmatched. Germline assignment: CDR1 SGDLS and CDR2 YYNGEE. Written as DNA, the CDR3 is TGTGCCTCCGGTAGCGGGAAGTTCGGAGAGCAGTACTTC. Translated: CASGSGKFGEQYF.

The V gene is TRBV19, the J gene TRBJ2-3, with 7 bases aligning to TRBD2. The CDR3 is 19 amino acids. Germline V lookup: CDR1 LNHDA, CDR2 SQIVND (reference sequence). J gave up 3 bases and V 4 bases, and 19 bases lay outside the gene matches. CDR3 DNA sequence: TGTGCCAGTAGTACTGGTTTCGGTAGCGGGCTTGGATGGACAGATACGCAGTATTTT. It encodes CASSTGFGSGLGWTDTQYF.

This clone has a handful of counts. The J gene is TRBJ2-7, the V gene TRBV21-1; the D call in the table, TRBD1, was not verified against the DNA. TRBV21-1 corresponds to a pseudogene. The CDR3 runs to 15 residues. The CDR3 coding sequence is TGTGCCAGCAGCAAAAGTAATACACACTCCTACGAGCAGTACTTC. Translation gives CASSKSNTHSYEQYF.

This sequence joins TRBV19 and TRBJ1-1; D is ambiguous. The V end lost 7 bases, the J end lost 0 bases, and 9 bases lay between the germline ends. Germline assignment: CDR1 LNHDA and CDR2 SQIVND (reference sequence). This CDR3 region has 13 residues. The CDR3 nucleotides read TGTGCCAGTACCCCAGAGGTGAACACTGAAGCTTTCTTT. This sequence encodes CASTPEVNTEAFF.

This clone appeared a few times. The chain has TRBV6-1 and TRBJ2-7; 9 positions match TRBD2. The CDR3 has 14 amino acids. V lost 4 bases, J lost 2 bases, and 3 bases stayed unmatched. Germline CDR1 and CDR2: MNHNS and SASEGT. CDR3 protein: CASSVSGSTYEQYF. As DNA, the CDR3 is TGTGCCAGCAGTGTTAGCGGGAGCACCTACGAGCAGTACTTC.